The rows below give T cell receptor beta chains drawn from one sample of a study of OX40 agonist ivuxolimab in advanced cancers. TCRdb's table, derived via immunoSEQ multiplex PCR, lists solely in-frame clones and lacks some. Found here are under 100,000 clones, about 90% of them singletons; the top ten hold 0.5% to 0.55%. The source was CD4+ or CD8+ T cells sorted from blood, collected in a trial of the OX40 agonist ivuxolimab. The receptor source for this set is an adult with an advanced solid tumor such as melanoma, head and neck, liver or kidney cancer. Both conserved end residues are part of each CDR3. D genes are given only for firm matches. Where a row states a size, it is once, few, many or the class of an expanded clone; other rows omit it.

j_call | v_call | clone_size | d_call | cdr3_aa | cdr3_nt
TRBJ2-4 | TRBV30 | NA | NA | CALNGIRNSVAKNIQYF | TGTGCCTTGAACGGGATTAGAAATTCGGTAGCCAAAAACATTCAGTACTTC
TRBJ1-2 | TRBV5-4 | NA | NA | CASSLVGGGGYTF | TGTGCCAGCAGCTTGGTCGGGGGAGGTGGCTACACCTTC
TRBJ1-3 | TRBV5-1 | NA | NA | CASSLGAGSGNTIYF | TGCGCCAGCAGCTTGGGGGCAGGGTCTGGAAACACCATATATTTT
TRBJ2-5 | TRBV5-3 | NA | NA | CARSFRGSYQETQYF | TGTGCCAGAAGCTTCAGGGGTTCTTACCAAGAGACCCAGTACTTC
TRBJ2-5 | TRBV4-3 | NA | NA | CASSFGGRPETQYF | TGCGCCAGCAGCTTTGGGGGCCGCCCAGAGACCCAGTACTTC
TRBJ2-7 | TRBV7-8 | NA | NA | CASSRFNRGTSISYEQYF | TGTGCCAGCAGCCGATTTAATAGAGGGACGTCGATAAGCTACGAGCAGTACTTC
TRBJ2-7 | TRBV7-9 | NA | NA | CASSDWTGQTYEQYF | TGTGCCAGCAGCGACTGGACTGGGCAAACCTACGAGCAGTACTTC
TRBJ1-1 | TRBV7-8 | NA | TRBD1 | CASSNTGGNTEAFF | TGTGCCAGCAGTAATACAGGGGGGAACACTGAAGCTTTCTTT
TRBJ2-7 | TRBV11-3 | NA | NA | CASSGPGTHYEQYF | TGTGCCAGCAGCGGGCCGGGAACCCACTACGAGCAGTACTTC
TRBJ2-7 | TRBV7-3 | NA | TRBD2 | CASSSSPGTSAYEQYF | TGTGCCAGCAGCTCCTCCCCCGGGACTAGCGCCTACGAGCAGTACTTC
TRBJ1-5 | TRBV7-9 | NA | TRBD1 | CASSPGTGGRSNQPQHF | TGTGCCAGCAGCCCTGGGACAGGGGGTAGAAGCAATCAGCCCCAGCATTTT
TRBJ2-7 | TRBV27 | NA | NA | CASSPWTGSYEQYF | TGTGCCAGCAGTCCCTGGACGGGGTCCTACGAGCAGTACTTC
TRBJ2-3 | TRBV29-1 | NA | TRBD2 | CSALRTSGSILTSTDTQYF | TGCAGCGCCCTAAGGACTAGCGGGAGTATCTTGACTAGCACAGATACGCAGTATTTT
TRBJ2-6 | TRBV5-1 | NA | TRBD1 | CASSGTGLGSGANVLTF | TGCGCCAGCAGCGGGACAGGGTTAGGCTCTGGGGCCAACGTCCTGACTTTC
TRBJ1-2 | TRBV7-2 | NA | NA | CASSLAQGNYGYTF | TGTGCCAGCAGCTTAGCGCAGGGGAACTATGGCTACACCTTC
TRBJ2-1 | TRBV9 | NA | NA | CASSGTDYNEQFF | TGTGCCAGCAGCGGGACAGACTACAATGAGCAGTTCTTC
TRBJ2-1 | TRBV9 | NA | TRBD2 | CASSVVSGRIYEQFF | TGTGCCAGCAGCGTAGTTAGCGGGAGAATCTATGAGCAGTTCTTC
TRBJ1-3 | TRBV19 | few | NA | CASSIQSSGNTIYF | TGTGCCAGTAGTATACAGAGCTCTGGAAACACCATATATTTT
TRBJ2-1 | TRBV7-2 | NA | NA | CASSLGTFSYNEQFF | TGTGCCAGCAGCTTAGGTACTTTCTCCTACAATGAGCAGTTCTTC
TRBJ2-1 | TRBV4-1 | NA | NA | CASSSGLITYNEQFF | TGCGCCAGCAGCTCCGGACTCATAACCTACAATGAGCAGTTCTTC
TRBJ2-7 | TRBV7-3 | NA | NA | CASSLSPFKGLAPSSYEQYF | TGTGCCAGCAGCTTAAGCCCTTTTAAAGGACTCGCACCTAGCTCCTACGAGCAGTACTTC
TRBJ1-1 | TRBV11-3 | NA | NA | CASSFAPESMNTEAFF | TGTGCCAGCAGCTTCGCACCAGAGTCTATGAACACTGAAGCTTTCTTT
TRBJ2-7 | TRBV7-8 | few | NA | CASSLGRGRGPSWQYF | TGTGCCAGCAGCTTAGGAAGGGGCAGGGGACCTTCGTGGCAGTACTTC
TRBJ2-3 | TRBV12-5 | once | NA | CASGLVSIGYTDTQYF | TGTGCTAGTGGTTTGGTATCGATCGGATACACAGATACGCAGTATTTT
TRBJ2-7 | TRBV6-6 | NA | NA | CASTQSGYGGAQYF | TGTGCCAGCACTCAGTCGGGGTACGGAGGCGCGCAGTACTTC
TRBJ1-1 | TRBV11-3 | NA | NA | CASSLGRRNTEAFF | TGTGCCAGCAGCTTAGGGCGGCGGAACACTGAAGCTTTCTTT
TRBJ2-4 | TRBV4-1 | NA | TRBD1 | CASSQPREGQGKNIQYF | TGCGCCAGCAGCCAACCCCGGGAGGGACAGGGGAAAAACATTCAGTACTTC
TRBJ1-5 | TRBV6-5 | once | NA | CASSYRLDQPQHF | TGTGCCAGCAGTTACAGGCTCGATCAGCCCCAGCATTTT
TRBJ2-7 | TRBV7-8 | NA | TRBD1 | CASSPRPGQGPHEQYF | TGTGCCAGCAGCCCACGGCCGGGACAGGGTCCCCACGAGCAGTACTTC
TRBJ1-5 | TRBV6-1 | NA | NA | CASSHLRGRNQPQHF | TGTGCCAGCAGCCACCTGAGGGGGAGGAATCAGCCCCAGCATTTT
TRBJ1-4 | TRBV11-3 | NA | NA | CASSLRNNEKLFF | TGTGCCAGCAGCTTACGGAATAATGAAAAACTGTTTTTT
TRBJ2-7 | TRBV9 | NA | TRBD1 | CASSRDRAAYEQYF | TGTGCCAGCAGCAGGGACAGGGCGGCCTACGAGCAGTACTTC
TRBJ1-2 | TRBV9 | NA | TRBD1 | CASSVATGQGMSGYTF | TGTGCCAGCAGCGTAGCTACTGGACAGGGTATGTCTGGCTACACCTTC
TRBJ2-3 | TRBV10-3 | NA | NA | CAISESGARDTQYF | TGTGCCATCAGTGAGTCGGGAGCGCGAGATACGCAGTATTTT
TRBJ1-1 | TRBV7-9 | NA | NA | CASSTGRIYTEAFF | TGTGCCAGCAGCACCGGACGAATTTACACTGAAGCTTTCTTT
TRBJ1-5 | TRBV2 | medium-sized | NA | CASRGEINQPQHF | TGTGCCAGCAGGGGTGAAATCAATCAGCCCCAGCATTTT
TRBJ2-2 | TRBV4-1 | NA | TRBD2 | CASSQVVGLAGLNTGELFF | TGCGCCAGCAGCCAAGTCGTGGGACTAGCGGGACTAAACACCGGGGAGCTGTTTTTT
TRBJ1-2 | TRBV2 | few | NA | CASSEQGYGYTF | TGTGCCAGCAGTGAACAGGGATATGGCTACACCTTC
TRBJ2-2 | TRBV9 | NA | NA | CASSVVSDHTGELFF | TGTGCCAGCAGCGTAGTTTCGGACCACACCGGGGAGCTGTTTTTT
TRBJ2-7 | TRBV5-1 | NA | NA | CASSLERSSYEQYF | TGCGCCAGCAGCTTGGAAAGGAGCTCCTACGAGCAGTACTTC
TRBJ1-1 | TRBV10-2 | NA | TRBD1 | CASAGQVNTEAFF | TGCGCCAGCGCAGGACAGGTGAACACTGAAGCTTTCTTT
TRBJ1-4 | TRBV28 | NA | NA | CASAATATNEKLFF | TGTGCCAGCGCAGCGACAGCAACTAATGAAAAACTGTTTTTT
TRBJ2-5 | TRBV6-1 | NA | TRBD2 | CASSPRTRGETQYF | TGTGCCAGCAGTCCCAGGACTAGGGGAGAGACCCAGTACTTC
TRBJ2-4 | TRBV19 | NA | TRBD1 | CASSPVDRDENIQYF | TGTGCCAGTAGTCCCGTGGACAGGGATGAAAACATTCAGTACTTC
TRBJ2-7 | TRBV7-5 | NA | NA | CARAKSPGPYEQYF | TGTGCCAGAGCTAAAAGCCCCGGCCCCTACGAGCAGTACTTC
TRBJ1-2 | TRBV6-1 | NA | TRBD1 | CASSGTGVSNYGYTF | TGTGCCAGCAGTGGGACAGGGGTCTCTAACTATGGCTACACCTTC
TRBJ2-7 | TRBV7-3 | NA | TRBD2 | CASSSNSGSSYEQYF | TGTGCCAGCAGCTCGAATAGCGGGAGCTCCTACGAGCAGTACTTC
TRBJ1-2 | TRBV5-1 | NA | NA | CASSLNSDNYGYTF | TGCGCCAGCAGCTTGAACAGCGATAACTATGGCTACACCTTC
TRBJ2-3 | TRBV2 | NA | NA | CAILNLGGGVRLAVADTQYF | TGTGCCATCCTAAACCTCGGGGGCGGGGTACGTCTGGCCGTGGCAGATACGCAGTATTTT
TRBJ2-3 | TRBV19 | NA | NA | CASSISGDGDTQYF | TGTGCCAGTAGTATATCCGGAGATGGTGATACGCAGTATTTT